This T cell receptor beta chain was retrieved from a study of shared T cell receptors in the human thymus. Deletions cut 7 bases from V and 3 bases from J, with 11 bases between. The CDR3 totals 13 residues. The germline CDR1 and CDR2 sequences are MNHEY and SVGAGI. Using immunoSEQ multiplex PCR, the repertoire was profiled, and TCRdb retains in-frame clones only, with some absent. The repertoire holds 500,000 to 550,000 clones, with around 78% as singletons. This sample was also put to use in a study of human thymus T cells. That work states: The donors were infants in Finland with congenital heart defects, otherwise immunologically healthy. Thymic material originated from resections removed in the course of corrective heart surgery. Repertoires from thymus and blood appeared to show biased V and J gene usage. Related research described strongly overlapping thymic repertoires in unrelated people.

The V and J genes are TRBV6-5 and TRBJ2-3; weak D call: TRBD2 (6 bases). This TCR was sampled from a boy in the first two years of life with a congenital heart defect. Sequenced material: thymocytes. CDR3 sequence: CASKSGSTDTQYF. The CDR3 nucleotides read TGTGCCAGCAAAAGCGGGTCAACAGATACGCAGTATTTT.